This T cell receptor beta chain is drawn from a study of blood T cells in healthy people across ages. Concerning this clonotype: Antigen specificity is unknown.

Findings and limits, study-wide: Comparison with aged donors showed that long-lived donors had more naive CD4+ cells and higher diversity. When one million T cells were used, diversity estimates were thought to be underestimates.

For the second PCR, which ran for roughly 6 to 11 cycles, a sample-barcoded 5' primer and a J-beta primer mix were used. Each sample yielded at least 2.5 million CDR3-containing paired-end reads. TCRdb independently ran MiXCR on the 5' RACE reads; one entry per CDR3 protein. The table includes 540,000 or so distinct CDR3 sequences, 25% to 30% detected once. Per germline, CDR1 ENHRY and CDR2 SYGVKD. This CDR3 has 14 amino acids. V was clipped by 5 bases and J by 3 bases; unmatched bases: 3. V usage is TRBV10-3 and J usage is TRBJ2-1; TRBD2 matches 8 bases. The sequenced sample consisted of blood. This clonotype was obtained from a woman in her sixties or seventies in good health. CDR3 loop: CAISQLADYNEQFF. The DNA of the CDR3 is TGTGCCATCAGTCAACTAGCGGACTACAATGAGCAGTTCTTC.